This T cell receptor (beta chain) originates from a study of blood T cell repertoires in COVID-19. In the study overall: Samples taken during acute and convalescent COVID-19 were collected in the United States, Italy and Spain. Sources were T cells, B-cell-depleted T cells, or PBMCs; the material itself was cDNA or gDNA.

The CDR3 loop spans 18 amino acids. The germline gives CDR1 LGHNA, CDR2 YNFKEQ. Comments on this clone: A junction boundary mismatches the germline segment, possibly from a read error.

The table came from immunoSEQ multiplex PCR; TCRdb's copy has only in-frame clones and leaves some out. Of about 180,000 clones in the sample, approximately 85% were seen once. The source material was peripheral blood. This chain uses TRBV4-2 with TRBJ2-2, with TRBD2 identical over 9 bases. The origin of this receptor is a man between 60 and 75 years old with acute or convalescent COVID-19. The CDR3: CASTQGASGTWNTGELFF. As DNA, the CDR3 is TGTGCCAGCACCCAAGGGGCTAGCGGGACCTGGAACACCGGGGAGCTGTTTTTT.